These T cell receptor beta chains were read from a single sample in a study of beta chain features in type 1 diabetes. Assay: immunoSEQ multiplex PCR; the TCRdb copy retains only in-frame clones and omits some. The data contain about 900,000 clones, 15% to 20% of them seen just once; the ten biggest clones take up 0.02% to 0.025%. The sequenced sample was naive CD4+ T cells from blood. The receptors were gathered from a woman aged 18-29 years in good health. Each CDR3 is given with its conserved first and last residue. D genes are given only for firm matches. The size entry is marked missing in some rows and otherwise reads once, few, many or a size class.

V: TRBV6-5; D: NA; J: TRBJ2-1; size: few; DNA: TGTGCCAGCAGTTACTCGAGGGGCGGTTGGGAGTTCTTC; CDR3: CASSYSRGGWEFF
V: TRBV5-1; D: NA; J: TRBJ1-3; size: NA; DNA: TGCGCCAGCAGCTTGACCCCTGTTAGTGCCTCTGGAAACACCATATATTTT; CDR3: CASSLTPVSASGNTIYF
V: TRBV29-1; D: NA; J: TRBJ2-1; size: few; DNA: TGCAGCGTTGGTCGAGGGGGGGAGAACAATGAGCAGTTCTTC; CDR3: CSVGRGGENNEQFF
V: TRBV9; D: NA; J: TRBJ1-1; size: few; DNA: TGTGCCAGCAGCGCCAATGTTGCTCCGAACACTGAAGCTTTCTTT; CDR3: CASSANVAPNTEAFF
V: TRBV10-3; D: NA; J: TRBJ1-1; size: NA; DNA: TGTGCCATTCCGGACAGCCCTCTAAGTCCTTTCTTT; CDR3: CAIPDSPLSPFF
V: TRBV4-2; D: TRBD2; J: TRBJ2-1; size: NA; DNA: TGTGCCAGCAGCCCCCAGCTGGGACTAGCAGCTGGTGAGCAGTTCTTC; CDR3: CASSPQLGLAAGEQFF
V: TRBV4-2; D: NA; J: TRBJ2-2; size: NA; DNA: TGTGCCAGCAGCCAGACAGAGAGGGAGCTGTTTTTT; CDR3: CASSQTERELFF
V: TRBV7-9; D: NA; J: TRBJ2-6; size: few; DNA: TGTGCCAGCAGCCCTATTTCTGGGGCCAACGTCCTGACTTTC; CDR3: CASSPISGANVLTF
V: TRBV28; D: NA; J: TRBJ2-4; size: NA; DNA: TGTGCCAGCAGTCCCGGGACACTCAAAAACATTCAGTACTTC; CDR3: CASSPGTLKNIQYF
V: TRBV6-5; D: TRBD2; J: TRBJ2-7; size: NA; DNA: TGTGCCAGCAGAAAGCGGGAGCTTTACGAGCAGTACTTC; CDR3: CASRKRELYEQYF
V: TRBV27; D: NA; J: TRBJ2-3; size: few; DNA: TGTGCCAGCAGCCCCACCAGGGCAGATACGCAGTATTTT; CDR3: CASSPTRADTQYF
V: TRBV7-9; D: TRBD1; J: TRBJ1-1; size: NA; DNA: TGTGCCAGCAGCCCGGGGGACAGGGCCGTAAACACTGAAGCTTTCTTT; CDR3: CASSPGDRAVNTEAFF
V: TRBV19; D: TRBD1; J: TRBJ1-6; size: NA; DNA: TGTGCCAGTGGAGGACAGGGGACTTCACCCCTCCACTTT; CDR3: CASGGQGTSPLHF
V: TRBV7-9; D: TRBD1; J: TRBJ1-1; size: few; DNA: TGTGCCAGCAGCCCCTACTCCTGGGACAGGGGGCAGGCTGAAGCTTTCTTT; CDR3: CASSPYSWDRGQAEAFF
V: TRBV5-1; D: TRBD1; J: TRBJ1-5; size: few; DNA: TGCGCCAGCAGCCCAGGACAGGGCGGCAATCAGCCCCAGCATTTT; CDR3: CASSPGQGGNQPQHF
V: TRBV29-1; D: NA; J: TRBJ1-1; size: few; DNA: TGCAGCGGGGGACGGGGGGCTGAAGCTTTCTTT; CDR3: CSGGRGAEAFF
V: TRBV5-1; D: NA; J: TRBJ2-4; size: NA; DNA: TGCGCCAGCAGCTATGATCCGATGGAAAACATTCAGTACTTC; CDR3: CASSYDPMENIQYF
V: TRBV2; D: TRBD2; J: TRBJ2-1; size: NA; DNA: TGTGCCAGCAGTGTTGAGACTAGCGGGATTGGGCAGTTCTTC; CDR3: CASSVETSGIGQFF
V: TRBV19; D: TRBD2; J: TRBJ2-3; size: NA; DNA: TGTGCCAGTAGTACCGGGGGGTTAAGGTCAGATACGCAGTATTTT; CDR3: CASSTGGLRSDTQYF
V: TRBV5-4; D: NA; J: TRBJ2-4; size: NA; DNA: TGTGCCAGCAGCTCCTCGGGGCTTAAAAACATTCAGTACTTC; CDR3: CASSSSGLKNIQYF
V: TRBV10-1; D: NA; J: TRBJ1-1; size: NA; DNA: TGCGCCAGACAATGGGGAGCTTTCTTT; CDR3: CARQWGAFF
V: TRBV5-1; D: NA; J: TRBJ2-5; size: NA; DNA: TGCGCCAGCTATCCGGATTTACAAGAGACCCAGTACTTC; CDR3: CASYPDLQETQYF
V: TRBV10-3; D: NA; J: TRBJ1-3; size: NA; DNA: TGTGCCATCAGTGCGCGGGCGCTGCATGGAAACACCATATATTTT; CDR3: CAISARALHGNTIYF
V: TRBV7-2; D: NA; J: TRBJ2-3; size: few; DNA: TGTGCATCCGGGATAACTTTCGCACCTCATACGCAGTATTTT; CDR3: CASGITFAPHTQYF
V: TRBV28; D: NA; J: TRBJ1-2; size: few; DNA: TGTGCCAGCCTAGCAGGGTTGAGGGGCTACACCTTC; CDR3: CASLAGLRGYTF
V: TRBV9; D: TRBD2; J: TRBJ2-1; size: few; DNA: TGTGCCAGCAGCCGAATATCTAGCGGGAGGTACGATGAGCAGTTCTTC; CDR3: CASSRISSGRYDEQFF
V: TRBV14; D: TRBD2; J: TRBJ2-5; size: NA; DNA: TGTGCCAGCAGCAAATTCATAGCGGGAGGGGGAGAGACCCAGTACTTC; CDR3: CASSKFIAGGGETQYF
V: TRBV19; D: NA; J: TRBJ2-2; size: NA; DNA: TGTGCCACCTCGGGGATCAACACCGGGGAGCTGTTTTTT; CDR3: CATSGINTGELFF
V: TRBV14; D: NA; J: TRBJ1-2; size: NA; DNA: TGTGCCAGCAGCCGGGACCGGAACTATGGCTACACCTTC; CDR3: CASSRDRNYGYTF
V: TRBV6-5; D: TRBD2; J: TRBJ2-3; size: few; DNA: TGTGCCAGCAGTAGACTAGCGGGGAGCACAGATACGCAGTATTTT; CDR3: CASSRLAGSTDTQYF
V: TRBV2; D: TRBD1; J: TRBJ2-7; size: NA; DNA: TGTGCCAGCAGTGAAGCTCCGGGACAGGGTGCGTACGAGCAGTACTTC; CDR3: CASSEAPGQGAYEQYF
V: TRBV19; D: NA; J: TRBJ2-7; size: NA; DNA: TGTGCCAGTAGTGTGACAGACTCCTACGAGCAGTACTTC; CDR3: CASSVTDSYEQYF
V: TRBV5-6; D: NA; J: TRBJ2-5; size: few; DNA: TGTGCCAGCAGCGCGGGGTGGGGAATAGAGACCCAGTACTTC; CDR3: CASSAGWGIETQYF
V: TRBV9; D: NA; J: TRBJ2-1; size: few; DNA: TGTGCCAGCAGCCTACAATCGCGCTCCTACAATGAGCAGTTCTTC; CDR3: CASSLQSRSYNEQFF
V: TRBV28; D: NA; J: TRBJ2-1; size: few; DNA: TGTGCCAGCAGTTTTGGGGTTTCCTACAATGAGCAGTTCTTC; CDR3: CASSFGVSYNEQFF
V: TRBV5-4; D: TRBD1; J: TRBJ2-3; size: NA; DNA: TGTGCCAGCAGTTTGGGACAGGGCTCCACAGATACGCAGTATTTT; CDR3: CASSLGQGSTDTQYF
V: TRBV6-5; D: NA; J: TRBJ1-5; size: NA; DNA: TGTGCCAGCAGTTTGGCAGGGGTGTCTCAGCCCCAGCATTTT; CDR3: CASSLAGVSQPQHF
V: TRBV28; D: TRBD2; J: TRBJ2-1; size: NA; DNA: TGTGCCAGCAGCACCCAAGGCGGGAGGTGGGGATTGTTCTACAATGAGCAGTTCTTC; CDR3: CASSTQGGRWGLFYNEQFF
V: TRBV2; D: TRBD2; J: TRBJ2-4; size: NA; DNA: TGTGCCAGCAGTGTTGTAGCGGGAGCCCCCGGAAACATTCAGTACTTC; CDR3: CASSVVAGAPGNIQYF
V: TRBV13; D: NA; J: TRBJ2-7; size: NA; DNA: TGTGCCAGCAGCTTTGGTCCCTACGAGCAGTACTTC; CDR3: CASSFGPYEQYF
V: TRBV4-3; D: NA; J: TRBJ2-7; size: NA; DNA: TGCGCCAGCAGTCAGTTCAGCGGGTGGGAGCAGTACTTC; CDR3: CASSQFSGWEQYF
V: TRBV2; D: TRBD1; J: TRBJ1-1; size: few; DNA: TGTGCCAGCAGAAGAAAAGGACAGGGGACTGAAGCTTTCTTT; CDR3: CASRRKGQGTEAFF
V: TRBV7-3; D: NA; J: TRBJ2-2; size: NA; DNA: TGTGCCAGCAGCTTAACTTCCGACAACACCGGGGAGCTGTTTTTT; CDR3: CASSLTSDNTGELFF
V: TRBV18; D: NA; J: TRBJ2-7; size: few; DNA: TGTGCCAGCTCACCGTTCGAGACAGGTTCGATCTACGAGCAGTACTTC; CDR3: CASSPFETGSIYEQYF
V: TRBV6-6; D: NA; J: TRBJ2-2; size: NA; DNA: TGTGCCAGCAGTTACTTCCTAGGTGGGCTGTTTTTT; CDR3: CASSYFLGGLFF
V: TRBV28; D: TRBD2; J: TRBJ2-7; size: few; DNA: TGTGCCAGCAGTTTTAGCGGGTACTCCTACGAGCAGTACTTC; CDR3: CASSFSGYSYEQYF
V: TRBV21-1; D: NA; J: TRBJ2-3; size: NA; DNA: TGTGCCAGCAGCAAACTTAGCGGGAGTCGGACAGATACGCAGTATTTT; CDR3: CASSKLSGSRTDTQYF
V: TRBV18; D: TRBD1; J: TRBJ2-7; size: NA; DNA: TGTGCCAGCTCACCACTTGCCGCGACAGGGGTCCACGAGCAGTACTTC; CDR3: CASSPLAATGVHEQYF
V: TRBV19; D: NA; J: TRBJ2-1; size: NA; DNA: TGTGCCAGTAGCCCACAGGGTGGTAGAGATGAGCAGTTCTTC; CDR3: CASSPQGGRDEQFF
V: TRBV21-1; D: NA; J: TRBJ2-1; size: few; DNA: TGTCCGTCCCCTATAGCGGGGCTACCCCATGATGAGCAGTTCTTC; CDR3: CPSPIAGLPHDEQFF
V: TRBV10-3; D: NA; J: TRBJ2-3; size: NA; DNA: TGTGCCATCAGTGAGAGGGTCGTTCGGACAGATACGCAGTATTTT; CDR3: CAISERVVRTDTQYF
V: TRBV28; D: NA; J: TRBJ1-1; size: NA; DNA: TGTGCCAGCAGCATACAGGGAATCACTGAAGCTTTCTTT; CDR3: CASSIQGITEAFF
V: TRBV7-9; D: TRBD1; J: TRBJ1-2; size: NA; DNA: TGTGCCAGCAGCTTTAGTCGGACAGGGGGAACCTATGGCTACACCTTC; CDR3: CASSFSRTGGTYGYTF
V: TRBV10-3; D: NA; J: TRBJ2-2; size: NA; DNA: TGTGGCATCAAAGTCACCGGGGAGCTGTTTTTT; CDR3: CGIKVTGELFF
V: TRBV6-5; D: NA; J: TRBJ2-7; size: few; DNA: TGTGCCAGCAGTACCGGGACGGATAGCTCCTATGGGCAGTACTTC; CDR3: CASSTGTDSSYGQYF
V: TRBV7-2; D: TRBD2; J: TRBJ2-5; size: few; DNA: TGTGCCAGCAGCACCCAGACTAGCGACCAAGAGACCCAGTACTTC; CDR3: CASSTQTSDQETQYF
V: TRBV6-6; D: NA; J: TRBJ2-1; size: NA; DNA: TGTGCCAGCAGAAACAGGCGGGAATGGAATGAGCAGTTCTTC; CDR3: CASRNRREWNEQFF